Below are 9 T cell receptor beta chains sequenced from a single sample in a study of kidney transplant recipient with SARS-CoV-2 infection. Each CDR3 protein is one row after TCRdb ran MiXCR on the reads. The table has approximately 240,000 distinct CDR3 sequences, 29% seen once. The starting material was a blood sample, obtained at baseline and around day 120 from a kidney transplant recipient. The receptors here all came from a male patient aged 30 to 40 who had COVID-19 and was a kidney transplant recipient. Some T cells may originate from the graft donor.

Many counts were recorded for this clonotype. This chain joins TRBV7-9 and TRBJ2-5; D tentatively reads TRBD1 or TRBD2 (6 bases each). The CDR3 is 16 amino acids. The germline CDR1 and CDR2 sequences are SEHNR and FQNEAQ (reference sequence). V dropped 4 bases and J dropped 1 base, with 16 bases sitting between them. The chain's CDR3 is CASSSAGHNLQETQYF. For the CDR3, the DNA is TGTGCCAGCAGCTCCGCGGGACACAACCTCCAAGAGACCCAGTACTTC.

The CDR3 nucleotides are TGTGCCAGCAGTTTACCGGGACAGGGTTACAATGAGCAGTTCTTC. This sequence encodes CASSLPGQGYNEQFF. V and J are TRBV28 and TRBJ2-1; 9 nucleotides line up with TRBD1. Germline V lookup: CDR1 MDHEN, CDR2 SYDVKM. Trimming at V came to 2 bases and at J to 4 bases, leaving 3 bases not matched to a gene. The CDR3 is 15 residues long.

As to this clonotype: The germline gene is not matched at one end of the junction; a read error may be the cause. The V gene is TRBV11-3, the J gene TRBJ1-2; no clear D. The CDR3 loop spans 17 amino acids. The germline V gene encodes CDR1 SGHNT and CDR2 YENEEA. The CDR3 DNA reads TGTGCCGGCAGCCCGGGTGCCGATCTCAGAAAGACCTATGGCTACACCTTC. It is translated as CAGSPGADLRKTYGYTF.

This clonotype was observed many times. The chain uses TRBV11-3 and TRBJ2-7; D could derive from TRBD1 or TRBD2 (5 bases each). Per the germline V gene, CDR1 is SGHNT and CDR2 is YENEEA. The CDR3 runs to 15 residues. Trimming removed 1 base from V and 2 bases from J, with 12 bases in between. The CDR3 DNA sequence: TGTGCCAGCAGCTTAGGGCCGGGACGGCCCTACGAGCAGTACTTC. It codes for CASSLGPGRPYEQYF.

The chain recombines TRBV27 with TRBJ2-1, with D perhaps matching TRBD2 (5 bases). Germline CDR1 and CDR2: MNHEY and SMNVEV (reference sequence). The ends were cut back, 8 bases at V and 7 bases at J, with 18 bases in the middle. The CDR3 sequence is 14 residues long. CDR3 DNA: TGTGCCAGCCAGGTGACGCGGGTTTTGAATGAGCAGTTCTTC. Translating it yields CASQVTRVLNEQFF.

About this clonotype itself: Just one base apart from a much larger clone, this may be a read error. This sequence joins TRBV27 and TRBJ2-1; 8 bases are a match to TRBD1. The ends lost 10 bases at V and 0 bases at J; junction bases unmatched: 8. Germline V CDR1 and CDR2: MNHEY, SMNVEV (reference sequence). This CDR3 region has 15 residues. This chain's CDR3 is CANRGAGSSYNEQFF. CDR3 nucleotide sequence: TGTGCCAACAGGGGGGCGGGAAGCTCCTACAATGAGCAGTTCTTC.

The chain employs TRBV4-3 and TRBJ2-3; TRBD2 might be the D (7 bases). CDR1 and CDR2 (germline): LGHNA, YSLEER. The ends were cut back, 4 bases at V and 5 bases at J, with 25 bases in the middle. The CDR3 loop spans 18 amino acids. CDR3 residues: CASSPGWGGRTEGDTQYF. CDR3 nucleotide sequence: TGCGCCAGCAGCCCCGGGTGGGGGGGCCGAACTGAAGGAGATACGCAGTATTTT.

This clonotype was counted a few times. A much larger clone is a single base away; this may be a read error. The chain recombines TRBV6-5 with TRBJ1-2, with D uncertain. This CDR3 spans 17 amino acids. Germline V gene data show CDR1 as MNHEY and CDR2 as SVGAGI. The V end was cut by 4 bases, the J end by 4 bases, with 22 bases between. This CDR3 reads CASSLPGSMRKAYGYTF. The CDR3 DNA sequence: TGTGCCAGCAGTTTGCCGGGCTCTATGCGAAAGGCCTATGGCTACACCTTC.

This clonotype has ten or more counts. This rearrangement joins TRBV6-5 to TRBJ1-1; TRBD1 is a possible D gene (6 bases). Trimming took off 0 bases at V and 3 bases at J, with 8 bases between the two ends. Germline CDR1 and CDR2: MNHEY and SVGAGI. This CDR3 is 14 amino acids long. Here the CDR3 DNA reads TGTGCCAGCAGTTACTCAGGGGGGTACACTGAAGCTTTCTTT. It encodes CASSYSGGYTEAFF.